Given below is one T cell receptor beta chain in context. V was clipped by 11 bases and J by 0 bases, with 17 bases between them. The CDR3 runs 15 residues. Germline V gives CDR1 LNHDA, CDR2 SQIVND (reference sequence). These data are taken from a study of blood T cell repertoires in COVID-19. Only in-frame clones appear in the TCRdb table, and some are missing; sequencing was by immunoSEQ multiplex PCR. This sample carries under 150,000 clones, 86% of them seen once, and the ten largest clones take 15% to 20%. The clonotype was recovered from a woman aged 45-59 years who had recovered from COVID-19. The chain recombines TRBV19 with TRBJ1-3; D may be TRBD1 (5 bases). Sequencing was carried out using peripheral blood. CDR3 region: CASVPGPSSGNTIYF. The DNA of the CDR3 is TGTGCCTCCGTCCCAGGGCCCTCCTCTGGAAACACCATATATTTT.